This entry concerns a single T cell receptor beta chain. This sample was taken from a study of blood T cell repertoires in COVID-19. Participant ages covered roughly 18 to 89 years across 24 US areas. Donors in Cohort 3 counted as recovered after two negative PCRs, clearance, or symptom resolution. The CDR3 has 14 residues. CDR1 and CDR2 from the germline V gene are SQVTM and ANQGSEA. Sequenced by immunoSEQ multiplex PCR; TCRdb stores in-frame clones only, minus some. The table lists over 250,000 clones, under 90% of them singletons. Material: PBMCs or T cells enriched from blood (not recorded which). V is TRBV29-1 and J is TRBJ2-1, with TRBD1 matching 7 bases. The clonotype comes from a woman in her fifties or sixties who had recovered from COVID-19. The CDR3 spells CSSRGQGRYNEQFF. The DNA for the CDR3 is TGCTCAAGTAGGGGGCAGGGGCGCTACAATGAGCAGTTCTTC.